Below, one T cell receptor beta chain is given with its context. This sample is part of a study of blood T cell repertoires in COVID-19. Study at large: Italy, Spain and the United States were the sources of the convalescent and acute COVID-19 samples. PBMCs, B-cell-depleted T cells, or T cells were the source of the cDNA or gDNA that made up the material.

The CDR3 extends over 17 amino acids. V shed 3 bases and J 4 bases; nucleotides not matched to a gene: 5. Per the germline V gene, CDR1 is LGHDT and CDR2 is YNNKEL (reference sequence). In the original processing: It was from reference gene primer amplification that nucleated cell counts were estimated. TCRdb keeps only in-frame clones here, not all; method: immunoSEQ multiplex PCR. V and J calls plus clone size are reproduced from that table; the DNA served to infer D and trimming. The sample records 240,000 or so clones, 70% to 85% being singletons. This sequence was found in a woman at least 80 years old with acute or convalescent COVID-19. The chain employs TRBV3-1 (or the pseudogene TRBV3-2) and TRBJ2-5; TRBD2 aligns across 16 bases. The source material was peripheral blood. CDR3 DNA sequence: TGTGCCAGCAGCCAGGCGGGACTAGCGGGAGGGCGAGAGACCCAGTACTTC. This sequence encodes CASSQAGLAGGRETQYF.